One sample yielded the 27 T cell receptor beta chains listed below, sequenced in a study of identical twins. TCRdb re-derived calls from the 5' RACE reads in MiXCR, one entry per CDR3 protein. In the table there are around 280,000 distinct CDR3 sequences, more than 6.5% of which are singletons. This sample was also put to use in a study of yellow fever vaccine responses in identical twins.

Specimen: memory (CD45RO+) T cells sorted from blood. Receptor source: a woman aged 18-29 years in good health.

This clonotype was seen ten or more times. The chain links TRBV7-7 to TRBJ2-3; D remains ambiguous. V was clipped by 5 bases and J by 0 bases, with 12 bases between them. Germline values: CDR1 SSHAT, CDR2 FNYEAQ (reference sequence). The length of the CDR3 is 15 residues. In DNA, the CDR3 is TGTGCCAGCAGCAACCTACCCTCTAGCACAGATACGCAGTATTTT. It is translated as CASSNLPSSTDTQYF. The variable domain in full, completed from reference TRBV7-7 and TRBJ2-3, reads GAGVSQSPRYKVTKRGQDVTLRCDPISSHATLYWYQQALGQGPEFLTYFNYEAQPDKSGLPSDRFSAERPEGSISTLTIQRTEQRDSAMYRCASSNLPSSTDTQYFGPGTRLTVL.

The rearrangement joins TRBV11-3 to TRBJ2-1; a possible D gene is TRBD2 (5 bases). In germline, CDR1 is SGHNT, CDR2 YENEEA. CDR3 size: 16 residues. V was clipped by 2 bases and J by 2 bases, with 13 bases between them. This CDR3 reads CASSLYQSGPYNEQFF. The CDR3 nucleotides read TGTGCCAGCAGCTTATACCAGAGCGGCCCCTACAATGAGCAGTTCTTC.

This clonotype has a count of ten or more. This sequence joins TRBV10-3 and TRBJ2-1; D might be TRBD2 (6 bases). Trimming stripped 7 bases from V and 6 bases from J, with 16 bases between. CDR3 length: 14 residues. From germline, CDR1 is ENHRY and CDR2 SYGVKD. The CDR3 bases are TGTGCCATCACCCTCGGGGGACGGCTCAATGAGCAGTTCTTC. Translated: CAITLGGRLNEQFF.

A few counts support this clonotype. The chain carries TRBV18 and TRBJ2-7; 7 bases fit TRBD1. The CDR3 extends over 13 amino acids. The V and J ends lost 3 bases and 3 bases, in that order; junction bases with no gene match: 2. CDR1 is KGHSH, CDR2 LQKENI, per germline. The CDR3, as DNA: TGTGCCAGCTCACCGGGACAGATCTACGAGCAGTACGTC. Protein: CASSPGQIYEQYV.

This clonotype was recorded a few times. The V and J genes are TRBV9 and TRBJ1-1, with D uncertain. V lost 3 bases to trimming and J lost 5 bases, with 11 bases between them. Germline CDR1 is SGDLS and CDR2 is YYNGEE. CDR3 length equals 13 residues. CDR3 sequence reads: CASSASFGTEAFF. The CDR3 nucleotides read TGTGCCAGCAGCGCCTCGTTTGGGACTGAAGCTTTCTTT.

The table lists this clonotype with many counts. The CDR3: CASSPGLNEKLFF. CDR3 nucleotides: TGTGCCAGCTCACCAGGTTTAAATGAAAAACTGTTTTTT. The chain joins TRBV18 to TRBJ1-4; D gene unclear. Germline values: CDR1 KGHSH, CDR2 LQKENI. Trimming shortened V by 2 bases and J by 5 bases, and 6 bases separated the two germline ends. The CDR3 consists of 13 residues.

This clonotype is medium-sized (0.01 to 0.1%) by share. The rearrangement uses TRBV6-6 and TRBJ1-1, with D tentatively TRBD1 (5 bases). From germline, CDR1 is MNHNY and CDR2 SVGAGI (reference sequence). Between the trimmed V and J ends, which lost 5 bases and 6 bases, there was a span of 19 bases. The CDR3 spans 15 residues. CDR3 bases: TGTGCCAGCAGTCCTCAACGGGGGGGGGTACCTGAAGCTTTCTTT. This gives the protein CASSPQRGGVPEAFF.

This clonotype was recorded many times. V usage is TRBV3-1 and J usage is TRBJ2-1, with 11 bases matching TRBD2. In germline, CDR1 is LGHDT, CDR2 YNNKEL (reference sequence). The CDR3 runs 15 residues. V lost 3 bases, J lost 10 bases, and 8 bases stayed unmatched. The CDR3: CASSHRGTSGGEQFF. In DNA, the CDR3 is TGTGCCAGCAGCCACCGGGGGACTAGCGGTGGAGAGCAGTTCTTC.

This chain's CDR3 is CASSSLTGNQETQYF. CDR3 coding DNA: TGTGCCAGCAGTTCCTTGACAGGGAACCAAGAGACCCAGTACTTC. The J gene is TRBJ2-5, the V gene TRBV27, with 7 bases that match TRBD1. The trim removed 4 bases at V and 0 bases at J, leaving 5 bases unmatched. The germline gives CDR1 MNHEY, CDR2 SMNVEV (reference sequence). The CDR3 has 15 residues.

At least ten counts were recorded for this clonotype. The chain recombines TRBV2 with TRBJ2-5, with D maybe TRBD1 (6 bases). CDR1 SNHLY and CDR2 FYNNEI come from the germline V gene. This CDR3 spans 13 amino acids. Deletions cut 5 bases from V and 2 bases from J, with 9 bases between. Written as DNA, the CDR3 is TGTGCCAGCAGTCAGGACAGTCAAGAGACCCAGTACTTC. Protein: CASSQDSQETQYF.

A few counts support this clonotype. The V and J genes are TRBV14 and TRBJ2-7; 8 bases align to TRBD1. Trimming took 1 base from V and 6 from J; bases not matched to a gene: 2. Germline V gene sequence: CDR1 SGHDN, CDR2 FVKESK. CDR3 size: 13 residues. The CDR3 bases are TGTGCCAGCAGCCAAGGGACAGGGATCGAGCAGTACGTC. Its protein product is CASSQGTGIEQYV.

This sequence joins TRBV10-3 and TRBJ2-7; 9 bases fit TRBD1. V lost 4 bases and J lost 5; bases outside the gene matches: 6. CDR3 length equals 14 residues. Germline V gene sequence: CDR1 ENHRY, CDR2 SYGVKD. In nucleotides, the CDR3 is TGTGCCATCAGTGGGACAGGGGATGTGAACGAGCAGTACTTC. As protein: CAISGTGDVNEQYF.

Many counts were recorded for this clonotype. The chain employs TRBV4-1 and TRBJ2-7, with D maybe TRBD2 (6 bases). Germline CDR1 reads MGHRA; CDR2 reads YSYEKL. The V gene lost 0 bases and the J gene lost 2 bases, with 14 bases spanning the gap. The CDR3 extends over 16 amino acids. CDR3 sequence reads: CASSQEGAGETYEQYF. The CDR3 bases are TGCGCCAGCAGCCAAGAGGGAGCGGGTGAGACCTACGAGCAGTACTTC.

This clonotype was counted ten times or more. The genes are TRBV4-1 and TRBJ1-5; no clear D gene. V shed 0 bases and J shed 0 bases, with 9 bases lying between them. The CDR3 extends over 16 amino acids. In germline, CDR1 is MGHRA, CDR2 YSYEKL. The CDR3 coding sequence is TGCGCCAGCAGCCAAGAAGGCGGATATAGCAATCAGCCCCAGCATTTT. Encoded protein: CASSQEGGYSNQPQHF.

This clonotype was counted a single time. The CDR3 does not close with the conserved phenylalanine or tryptophan, likely indicating a read error. This sequence joins TRBV5-1 and TRBJ2-7; 9 bases agree with TRBD1. This CDR3 comprises 15 residues. The V gene end was trimmed by 5 bases and the J gene end by 10 bases; junction bases not matched to a gene: 16. Germline loops: CDR1 SGHRS, CDR2 YFSETQ. This CDR3 is CASRVGQGSSLSQYI. The CDR3 DNA follows: TGCGCCAGCAGGGTGGGACAGGGATCATCCTTGTCCCAGTACATC.

This chain links TRBV4-1 with TRBJ2-7; possible D gene TRBD1, 5 bases. From germline, CDR1 is MGHRA and CDR2 YSYEKL. Trimming removed 2 bases at V and 3 bases at J, with 8 bases between. The CDR3 totals 13 residues. CDR3 DNA: TGCGCCAGCAGCCAATATACAGGCTACGAGCAGTACGTC. This gives the protein CASSQYTGYEQYV.

This clonotype showed up many times. This chain's CDR3 is CASSSAWGILTGANVLTF. The DNA of the CDR3 is TGTGCCAGCAGCTCTGCATGGGGCATCCTTACTGGGGCCAACGTCCTGACTTTC. The rearrangement links TRBV11-1 to TRBJ2-6; D might be TRBD1 (5 bases). Germline V gene lookup returns CDR1 SGHAT and CDR2 FQDESV (reference sequence). The V gene lost 4 bases and the J gene lost 2 bases, with 18 bases spanning the gap. The CDR3 totals 18 residues.

Ten or more counts support this clonotype. CDR3 sequence: CASSLRGVAGTYNEQFF. Written as DNA, the CDR3 is TGTGCCAGCAGTCTTCGAGGTGTAGCGGGAACCTACAATGAGCAGTTCTTC. The V call is TRBV12-3 or TRBV12-4, the J call TRBJ2-1, with 8 bases matching TRBD2. This CDR3 is 17 amino acids long. J was trimmed by 2 bases and V by 5 bases; bases with no gene match: 11.

In its sample, this clonotype was seen many times. CDR3 sequence reads: CATSDLGRDTDTQYF. CDR3 coding DNA: TGTGCCACCAGTGATTTGGGGCGGGACACAGATACGCAGTATTTT. The J gene is TRBJ2-3, the V gene TRBV24-1; tentative D call: TRBD2 (6 bases). The CDR3 is made up of 15 amino acids. Germline CDR1 KGHDR, CDR2 SFDVKD. V lost 0 bases, J lost 2 bases, and 8 bases lay in between.

This clonotype was counted many times. The chain has TRBV29-1 and TRBJ2-1; tentatively, D is TRBD2 (6 bases). The CDR3 spans 19 residues. CDR1 SQVTM and CDR2 ANQGSEA come from the germline V gene. V lost 2 bases and J lost 0, with 23 bases in between. The CDR3 spells CSVESWGMASVDSYNEQFF. CDR3 in DNA: TGCAGCGTTGAATCCTGGGGTATGGCTAGCGTCGACTCCTACAATGAGCAGTTCTTC.

There are many counts of this clonotype. This rearrangement joins TRBV28 to TRBJ2-1; D tentatively reads TRBD1 or TRBD2 (5 bases each). This CDR3 contains 15 residues. Trimming stripped 7 bases from V and 7 bases from J, with 20 bases between. In germline, CDR1 is MDHEN, CDR2 SYDVKM. The CDR3 region has the DNA TGTGCCAGCAATGCCGGGACCAAAAAAGGGAATGAGCAGTTCTTC. It encodes CASNAGTKKGNEQFF.

The chain employs TRBV5-1 and TRBJ2-7; no reliable D call. Germline V gene data show CDR1 as SGHRS and CDR2 as YFSETQ. V was shortened by 4 bases and J by 3 bases, with 8 bases between the two germline ends. This CDR3 is 12 amino acids long. The CDR3 DNA reads as TGCGCCAGCAGCATCAACAACTACGAGCAGTACTTC. Translation: CASSINNYEQYF. Supplemented by reference TRBV5-1 and TRBJ2-7, the full variable domain reads KAGVTQTPRYLIKTRGQQVTLSCSPISGHRSVSWYQQTPGQGLQFLFEYFSETQRNKGNFPGRFSGRQFSNSRSEMNVSTLELGDSALYLCASSINNYEQYFGPGTRLTVT.

This clonotype came up many times. The chain joins TRBV12-3 or TRBV12-4 to TRBJ2-3, with 10 positions matching TRBD2. The J segment lost 4 bases and the V segment lost 5 bases, leaving 6 bases of the junction unmatched. This CDR3 spans 15 amino acids. CDR3 sequence reads: CASSRWLAGADTQYF. For the CDR3, the DNA is TGTGCCAGCAGTCGATGGCTAGCGGGAGCAGATACGCAGTATTTT.

In this sample, this clonotype turned up a few times. V and J are TRBV28 and TRBJ2-5; D remains unclear. Germline V gene lookup returns CDR1 MDHEN and CDR2 SYDVKM. Trimming removed 3 bases at V and 3 bases at J, with 14 bases between. The CDR3 runs to 15 residues. The CDR3 nucleotides read TGTGCCAGCAGTTTCCTCCGCGGAGAAAAAGAGACCCAGTACTTC. Its protein product is CASSFLRGEKETQYF.

This clonotype appeared many times. This chain links TRBV10-3 with TRBJ2-6, with D uncertain. The germline V and J ends were trimmed by 10 bases and 0 bases, with 4 bases remaining between them. Per germline, CDR1 ENHRY and CDR2 SYGVKD. The CDR3 length is 12 residues. CDR3 DNA: TGTGCCAGCGACTCTGGGGCCAACGTCCTGACTTTC. Amino acid sequence: CASDSGANVLTF.

The sample holds many counts of this clonotype. The CDR3 DNA follows: TGTGCCAGCATCTTAGCGGGAGTATTCACCGGGGAGCTGTTTTTT. It encodes CASILAGVFTGELFF. This sequence joins TRBV12-3 or TRBV12-4 and TRBJ2-2, with 9 bases aligning to TRBD2. The CDR3 is made up of 15 amino acids. The V segment lost 7 bases and the J segment 4 bases; nucleotides outside the gene matches: 7.

Ten or more counts support this clonotype. The chain is built from TRBV25-1 and TRBJ2-7; TRBD2 aligns across 7 bases. The CDR3 is 13 amino acids. Germline assignment: CDR1 MGHDK and CDR2 SYGVNS. V trimming: 4 bases; J trimming: 3 bases; junction bases outside the gene matches: 3. CDR3 DNA sequence: TGTGCCAGCAGTGTTAGCGGGTACTACGAGCAGTACTTC. Its translation is CASSVSGYYEQYF.